These T cell receptor beta chains were read from a single sample in a study of a mutant IDH1 vaccine in newly diagnosed glioma. Clones were read by immunoSEQ multiplex PCR, and TCRdb kept only the in-frame ones, dropping some. The data hold 8,500 to 14,000 clones, with over 75% observed a single time. Which antigens these TCRs recognize remains unknown. Sequenced material: PBMCs, taken from a glioma patient whose treatment included an IDH1 peptide vaccine. The origin of the receptors is a man younger than 45 with glioma. Both conserved end residues are part of each CDR3. A D gene is named only where the DNA matches it firmly. Only some rows state a clone size, as once, few, many or a class for expanded clones.

TRBV5-8,TRBJ2-7,-,-,TGTGCCAGCAGCTTAAGCGGGCTCTCCTACGAGCAGTACTTC,CASSLSGLSYEQYF
TRBV7-2,TRBJ1-3,-,-,TGTGCCAGCAGCCCGGGGACATTTGGAAACACCATATATTTT,CASSPGTFGNTIYF
TRBV6-5,TRBJ2-7,TRBD2,-,TGTGCCAGCAGTGGGGCCAGCGGGAGGCCCTACGAGCAGTACTTC,CASSGASGRPYEQYF
TRBV30,TRBJ1-2,TRBD1,-,TGTGCCTGGAGTGGGGACAGGGTTGGATATGGCTACACCTTC,CAWSGDRVGYGYTF
TRBV18,TRBJ1-1,TRBD1,-,TGTGCCAGCTCACCCGAACAGGGGGGGACTGAAGCTTTCTTT,CASSPEQGGTEAFF
TRBV6-5,TRBJ2-5,TRBD1,-,TGTGCCAGCAGTTTGAACAGGGGATCGGGGACCCAGTACTTC,CASSLNRGSGTQYF
TRBV6-6,TRBJ2-3,TRBD1,-,TGTGCCAGCAGCTACAACAGGGGGGCAGATACGCAGTATTTT,CASSYNRGADTQYF
TRBV6-1,TRBJ2-7,-,few,TGTGCCAGCAGTGACCCTTCGCAGCGTTACTCCTACGAGCAGTACTTC,CASSDPSQRYSYEQYF
TRBV19,TRBJ1-3,-,large,TGTGCCAGTAGTACCCTTGGCTCTGGAAACACCATATATTTT,CASSTLGSGNTIYF
TRBV29-1,TRBJ2-3,TRBD2,-,TGCAGCGTTGGTAGCGGGAGGACAGATACGCAGTATTTT,CSVGSGRTDTQYF
TRBV2,TRBJ2-1,-,-,TGTGCCACCAGGATTGCGGATATTTCCTACAATGAGCAGTTCTTC,CATRIADISYNEQFF
TRBV5-6,TRBJ1-2,-,-,TGTGCCAGCAGCTTCACTAACTATGGCTACACCTTC,CASSFTNYGYTF
TRBV30,TRBJ2-1,-,-,TGTGCCTGGAGTCGACTCCTATTTGACAATGAGCAGTTCTTC,CAWSRLLFDNEQFF
TRBV18,TRBJ2-7,-,-,TGTGCCAGCTCACCACCCGGGGGAAGAAACTACGAGCAGTACTTC,CASSPPGGRNYEQYF
TRBV19,TRBJ1-1,-,-,TGTGCCAGTAGTATGGGTTGGAACACTGAAGCTTTCTTT,CASSMGWNTEAFF
TRBV5-1,TRBJ2-1,TRBD2,-,TGCGCCAGCAGCTTGGCACCAGCGGGGGCGTCTAATGAGCAGTTCTTC,CASSLAPAGASNEQFF
TRBV7-6,TRBJ2-3,-,-,TGTGCCAGCAGCCCACCTCTAGGAGATACGCAGTATTTT,CASSPPLGDTQYF
TRBV2,TRBJ1-5,-,few,TGTGCCAGCGCCGGGCGTGGGCGGAGCAATCAGCCCCAGCATTTT,CASAGRGRSNQPQHF
TRBV11-2,TRBJ2-7,TRBD1,-,TGTGCCAGCAGCTCCCCCGGGGACAGGGCCCCTTACGAGCAGTACTTC,CASSSPGDRAPYEQYF
TRBV19,TRBJ2-6,TRBD1,few,TGTGCCAGTAGTAGCCCGGGACAGTGGGACTCTGGGGCCAACGTCCTGACTTTC,CASSSPGQWDSGANVLTF
TRBV25-1,TRBJ2-1,-,-,TGTGCCAGCAGCGATGATAGGGGGAGTCGGGACAATGAGCAGTTCTTC,CASSDDRGSRDNEQFF
TRBV27,TRBJ2-1,TRBD2,-,TGTGCCAGCAGCCCCATAGCGGGAGAGAATGAGCAGTTCTTC,CASSPIAGENEQFF
TRBV6-1,TRBJ2-7,TRBD1,-,TGTGCCAGCAGTCCCCTAAGACAGGGCGTCTACGAGCAGTACTTC,CASSPLRQGVYEQYF
TRBV18,TRBJ2-7,TRBD2,once,TGTGCCAGCTCACCATCCCCGGGACTAGCTCCCTCAGAGCAGTACTTC,CASSPSPGLAPSEQYF
TRBV27,TRBJ1-2,TRBD1,-,TGTGCCAGCAGGCCGCCGCCCGGACAGGGGAGCTATGGCTACACCTTC,CASRPPPGQGSYGYTF
TRBV7-2,TRBJ1-3,TRBD1,once,TGTGCCAGCAGCTTAGCGAGTGGGACAGCTGGAAACACCATATATTTT,CASSLASGTAGNTIYF
TRBV30,TRBJ1-1,-,-,TGTGCCTGGAGTAGAACGGGAGCTTTCTTT,CAWSRTGAFF
TRBV7-6,TRBJ1-4,-,-,TGTGCCAGCAGCTTAGACGAAGACGGGACAACTAATGAAAAACTGTTTTTT,CASSLDEDGTTNEKLFF
TRBV5-6,TRBJ2-2,TRBD1,-,TGTGCCAGCAGAAAATTGGACAGGGAGAACACCGGGGAGCTGTTTTTT,CASRKLDRENTGELFF
TRBV30,TRBJ2-7,TRBD2,-,TGTGCCTGGAGTGTATCGGGAGGATACGAGCAGTACTTC,CAWSVSGGYEQYF
TRBV5-4,TRBJ2-2,TRBD1,-,TGTGCCAGCAGCAGCCGGACAGGGTCGACCGGGGAGCTGTTTTTT,CASSSRTGSTGELFF
TRBV30,TRBJ2-2,-,once,TGTGCCTGGAGTCAAAAGGCCGGCGCAGGAGCGACTGTCACGAACACCGGGGAGCTGTTTTTT,CAWSQKAGAGATVTNTGELFF
TRBV7-9,TRBJ2-7,-,-,TGTGCCAGCACCGATCCTAGTGGCGGAGTCTCCTACGAGCAGTACTTC,CASTDPSGGVSYEQYF
TRBV5-1,TRBJ1-3,-,-,TGCGCCAGCAGCTTGGAGGCAGGAACTTCTGGAAACACCATATATTTT,CASSLEAGTSGNTIYF
TRBV29-1,TRBJ2-2,TRBD2,-,TGCAGCGTAGCGGGAGGGTACGGGGAGCTGTTTTTT,CSVAGGYGELFF
TRBV30,TRBJ1-2,-,once,TGTGCCTGGAGTGTTTGGGGCCGGGATGGCTACACCTTC,CAWSVWGRDGYTF
TRBV6-6,TRBJ2-3,-,once,TGTGCCAGCAGTTACGGACAGACTACAGATACGCAGTATTTT,CASSYGQTTDTQYF
TRBV19,TRBJ1-3,-,-,TGTGCCAGCCGGGACGGAAGCTCTGGAAACACCATATATTTT,CASRDGSSGNTIYF
TRBV18,TRBJ2-2,TRBD1,-,TGTGCCAGCTCACTGGGACAGTCCACCGGGGAGCTGTTTTTT,CASSLGQSTGELFF
TRBV6-1,TRBJ1-5,-,once,TGTGCCAGCAGTGAAAGGATGAGGCAGGGCCGGCAGCCCCAGCATTTT,CASSERMRQGRQPQHF
TRBV6-5,TRBJ1-1,-,few,TGTGCCAGCAGTTCACCTGGGGGGTTTGAAGCTTTCTTT,CASSSPGGFEAFF
TRBV6-5,TRBJ2-6,-,-,TGTGCCAGCACTAAGAACTCTGGGGCCAACGTCCTGACTTTC,CASTKNSGANVLTF
TRBV11-2,TRBJ1-4,-,-,TGTGCCAGCAGCTGGCGTAGGTCGGTTGCAACTAATGAAAAACTGTTTTTT,CASSWRRSVATNEKLFF
TRBV7-2,TRBJ1-5,-,-,TGTGCCAGCAGCCAGCAGCAGGGTAGCAATCAGCCCCAGCATTTT,CASSQQQGSNQPQHF
TRBV10-1,TRBJ2-2,-,-,TGCGCCAGCAGTGAGCCCGAAGGACATCACACCGGGGAGCTGTTTTTT,CASSEPEGHHTGELFF
TRBV7-9,TRBJ2-2,TRBD2,-,TGTGCCAGCAGCTCCGGTAGCGGGATTCACACCGGGGAGCTGTTTTTT,CASSSGSGIHTGELFF
TRBV7-2,TRBJ2-1,-,-,TGTGCCAGCAGCTTAGGAGGGCAGCACAACGAGCAGTTCTTC,CASSLGGQHNEQFF
TRBV7-2,TRBJ2-3,-,large,TGTGCCAGCAGCCCTCCTAGCACAGATACGCAGTATTTT,CASSPPSTDTQYF
TRBV27,TRBJ2-1,TRBD2,once,TGTGCCAGCAGCCCAGGGACTAGCGGGAGTAATGAGCAGTTCTTC,CASSPGTSGSNEQFF
TRBV27,TRBJ1-2,TRBD1,-,TGTGCCAGCAGGACGATTCAGGGGGCCCTTGGCTACACCTTC,CASRTIQGALGYTF
TRBV7-9,TRBJ2-3,TRBD2,few,TGTGCCAGCAGCTTAGACGCTAGCGGGCCTAGCACAGATACGCAGTATTTT,CASSLDASGPSTDTQYF
TRBV18,TRBJ2-7,TRBD1,-,TGTGCCAGCTCACCGACAGGGTATGTAGTCTACGAGCAGTACTTC,CASSPTGYVVYEQYF
TRBV7-9,TRBJ2-5,TRBD2,-,TGTGCCAGCAGCCTTCTAGCGGCCCAAGAGACCCAGTACTTC,CASSLLAAQETQYF